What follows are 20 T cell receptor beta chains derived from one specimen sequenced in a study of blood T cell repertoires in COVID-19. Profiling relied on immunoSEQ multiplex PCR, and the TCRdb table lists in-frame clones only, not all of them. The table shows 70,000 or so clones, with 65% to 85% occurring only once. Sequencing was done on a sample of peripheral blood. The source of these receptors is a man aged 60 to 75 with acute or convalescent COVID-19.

The CDR3 protein is CATSRTGQQHTDTQYF. DNA of the CDR3: TGTGCCACCAGCAGGACCGGACAGCAACACACAGATACGCAGTATTTT. The chain couples TRBV15 to TRBJ2-3; a possible D gene is TRBD1 (6 bases). V was trimmed by 3 bases and J by 2 bases, leaving 15 bases between them. Germline V lookup: CDR1 LNHNV, CDR2 YYDKDF (reference sequence). The CDR3 runs to 16 residues.

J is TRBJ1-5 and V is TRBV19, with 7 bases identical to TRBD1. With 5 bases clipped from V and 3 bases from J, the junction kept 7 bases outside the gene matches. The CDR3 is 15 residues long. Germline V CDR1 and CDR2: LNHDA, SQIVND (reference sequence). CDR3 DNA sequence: TGTGCCAGTAGTCAACAGGGGAACGACAATCAGCCCCAGCATTTT. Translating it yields CASSQQGNDNQPQHF.

CDR3 sequence: CASTLLQGDFYGYTF. The CDR3 nucleotides read TGTGCCAGTACCCTCCTACAGGGGGACTTCTATGGCTACACCTTC. The chain has TRBV19 and TRBJ1-2, with TRBD1 matching 8 bases. The ends lost 7 bases at V and 4 bases at J; junction bases unmatched: 11. This CDR3 contains 15 residues. Germline V gene lookup returns CDR1 LNHDA and CDR2 SQIVND (reference sequence).

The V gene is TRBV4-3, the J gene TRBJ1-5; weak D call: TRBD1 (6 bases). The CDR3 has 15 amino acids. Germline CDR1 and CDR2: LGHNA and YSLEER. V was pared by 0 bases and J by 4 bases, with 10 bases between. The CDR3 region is CASSQELTGNQPQHF. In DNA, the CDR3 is TGCGCCAGCAGCCAAGAACTTACAGGGAATCAGCCCCAGCATTTT.

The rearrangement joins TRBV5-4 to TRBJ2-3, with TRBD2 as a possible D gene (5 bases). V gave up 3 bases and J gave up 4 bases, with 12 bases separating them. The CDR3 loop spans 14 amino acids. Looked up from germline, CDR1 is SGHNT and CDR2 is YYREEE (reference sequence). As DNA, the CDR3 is TGTGCCAGCAGCTCGCGAGGGCAAGCAGATACGCAGTATTTT. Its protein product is CASSSRGQADTQYF.

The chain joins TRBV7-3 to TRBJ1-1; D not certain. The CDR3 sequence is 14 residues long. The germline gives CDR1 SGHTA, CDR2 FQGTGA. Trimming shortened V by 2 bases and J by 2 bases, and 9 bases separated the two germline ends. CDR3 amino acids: CASSLSPSNTEAFF. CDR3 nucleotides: TGTGCCAGCAGCTTATCCCCATCCAACACTGAAGCTTTCTTT.

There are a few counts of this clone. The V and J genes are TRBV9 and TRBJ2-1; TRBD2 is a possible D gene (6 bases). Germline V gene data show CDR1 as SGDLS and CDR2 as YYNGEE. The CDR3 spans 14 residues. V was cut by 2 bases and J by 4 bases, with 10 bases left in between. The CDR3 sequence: CASSVSGLYNEQFF. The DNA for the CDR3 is TGTGCCAGCAGCGTTAGCGGCCTATACAATGAGCAGTTCTTC.

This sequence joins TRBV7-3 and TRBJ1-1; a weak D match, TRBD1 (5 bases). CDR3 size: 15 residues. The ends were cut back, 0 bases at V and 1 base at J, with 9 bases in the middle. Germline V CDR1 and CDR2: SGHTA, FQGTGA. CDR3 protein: CASSLTAGPNTEAFF. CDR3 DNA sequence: TGTGCCAGCAGCTTAACGGCAGGGCCGAACACTGAAGCTTTCTTT.

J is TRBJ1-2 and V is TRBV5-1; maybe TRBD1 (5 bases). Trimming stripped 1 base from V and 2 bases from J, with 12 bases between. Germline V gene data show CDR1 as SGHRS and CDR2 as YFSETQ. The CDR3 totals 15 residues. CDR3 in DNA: TGCGCCAGCAGCTTGTCGCCGGGGGGGAACTATGGCTACACCTTC. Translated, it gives CASSLSPGGNYGYTF.

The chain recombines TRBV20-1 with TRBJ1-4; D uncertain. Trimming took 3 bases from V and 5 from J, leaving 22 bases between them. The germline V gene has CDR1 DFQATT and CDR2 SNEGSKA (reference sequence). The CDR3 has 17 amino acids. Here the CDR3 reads CSASSAQTRRGNEKLFF. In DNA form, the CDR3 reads TGCAGTGCTAGTTCAGCACAGACGAGGCGGGGAAATGAAAAACTGTTTTTT.

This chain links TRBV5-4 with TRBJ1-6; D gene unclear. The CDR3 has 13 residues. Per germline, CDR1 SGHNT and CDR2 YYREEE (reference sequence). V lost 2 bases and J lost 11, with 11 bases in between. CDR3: CASSLKIGAPLHF. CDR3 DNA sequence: TGTGCCAGCAGCTTAAAAATCGGGGCACCCCTCCACTTT.

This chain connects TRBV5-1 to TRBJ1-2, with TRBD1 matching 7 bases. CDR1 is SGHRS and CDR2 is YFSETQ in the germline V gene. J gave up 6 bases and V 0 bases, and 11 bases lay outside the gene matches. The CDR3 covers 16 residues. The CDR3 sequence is CASSLDSRGERNGYTF. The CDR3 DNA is TGCGCCAGCAGCTTGGATTCCAGGGGGGAACGGAATGGCTACACCTTC.

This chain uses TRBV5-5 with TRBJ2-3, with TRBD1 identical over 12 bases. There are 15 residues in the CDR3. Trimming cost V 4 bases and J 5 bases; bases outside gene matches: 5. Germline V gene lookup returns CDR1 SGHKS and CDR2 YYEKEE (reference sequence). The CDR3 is CASSPGQGAGDTQYF. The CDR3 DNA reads TGTGCCAGCAGCCCGGGACAGGGGGCCGGAGATACGCAGTATTTT.

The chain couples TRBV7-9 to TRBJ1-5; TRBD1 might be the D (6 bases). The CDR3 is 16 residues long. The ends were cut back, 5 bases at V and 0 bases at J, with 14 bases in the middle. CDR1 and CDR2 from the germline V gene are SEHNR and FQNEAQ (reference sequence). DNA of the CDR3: TGTGCCAGCAGCCGATCGACAGGCTATAGCAATCAGCCCCAGCATTTT. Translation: CASSRSTGYSNQPQHF.

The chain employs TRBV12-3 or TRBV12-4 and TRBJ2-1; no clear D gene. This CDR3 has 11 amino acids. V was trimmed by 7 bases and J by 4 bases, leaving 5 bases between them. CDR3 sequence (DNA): TGTGCCAGCACTGTATACAATGAGCAGTTCTTC. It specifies CASTVYNEQFF.

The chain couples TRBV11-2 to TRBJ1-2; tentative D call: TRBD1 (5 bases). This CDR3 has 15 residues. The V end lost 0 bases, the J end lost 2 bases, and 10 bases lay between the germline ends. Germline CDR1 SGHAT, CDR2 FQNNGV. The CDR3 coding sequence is TGTGCCAGCAGCTTAGACAAGGGGTACAACTATGGCTACACCTTC. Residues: CASSLDKGYNYGYTF.

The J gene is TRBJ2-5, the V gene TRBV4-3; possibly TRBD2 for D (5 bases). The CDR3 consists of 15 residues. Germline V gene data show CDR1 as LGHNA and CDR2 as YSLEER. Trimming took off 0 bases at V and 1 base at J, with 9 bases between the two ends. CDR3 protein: CASSQDQEVQETQYF. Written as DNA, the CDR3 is TGCGCCAGCAGCCAAGATCAGGAGGTCCAAGAGACCCAGTACTTC.

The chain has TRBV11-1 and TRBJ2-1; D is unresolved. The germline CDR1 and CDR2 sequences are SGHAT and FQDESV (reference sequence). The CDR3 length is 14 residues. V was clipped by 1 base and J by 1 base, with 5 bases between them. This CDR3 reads CASSLVPSYNEQFF. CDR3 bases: TGTGCCAGCAGCTTAGTTCCGTCCTACAATGAGCAGTTCTTC.

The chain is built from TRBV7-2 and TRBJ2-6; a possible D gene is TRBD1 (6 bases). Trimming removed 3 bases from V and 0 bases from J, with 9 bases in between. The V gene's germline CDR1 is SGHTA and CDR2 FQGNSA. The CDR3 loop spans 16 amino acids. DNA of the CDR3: TGTGCCAGCAGCTTCGACAGGAACTCTGGGGCCAACGTCCTGACTTTC. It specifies CASSFDRNSGANVLTF. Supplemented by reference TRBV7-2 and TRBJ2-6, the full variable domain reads GAGVSQSPSNKVTEKGKDVELRCDPISGHTALYWYRQSLGQGLEFLIYFQGNSAPDKSGLPSDRFSAERTGGSVSTLTIQRTQQEDSAVYLCASSFDRNSGANVLTFGAGSRLTVL.

The CDR3 reads CASSSPIAGVGELFF. Written as DNA, the CDR3 is TGTGCCAGCAGCTCACCCATAGCGGGGGTCGGGGAGCTGTTTTTT. V usage is TRBV5-6 and J usage is TRBJ2-2; 9 positions match TRBD2. V trimming: 3 bases; J trimming: 7 bases; junction bases outside the gene matches: 7. The CDR3 has 15 residues. Looked up from germline, CDR1 is SGHDT and CDR2 is YYEEEE.